Listed below are T cell receptor beta chains from one sample, sequenced in a study of blood T cell repertoires in COVID-19. Some clones are missing from TCRdb's copy, which holds only in-frame ones; the method was immunoSEQ multiplex PCR. This table holds hundreds of thousands of clones, around 90% found once. Input material: PBMCs or T cells enriched from blood (not recorded which). All receptors come from a woman aged 18 to 35 with acute COVID-19. Both conserved end residues are part of each CDR3. The order of the fields is V gene, D gene, J gene, clone size, CDR3 DNA, CDR3 protein. A D gene is named only where the DNA matches it firmly. Expanded clones are given a class, and other clones once, few, many or no size at all.

TRBV12-3/TRBV12-4	NA	TRBJ1-5	NA	TGTGCCAGCACCTCCAGGGTACGTCAGCCCCAGCATTTT	CASTSRVRQPQHF
TRBV29-1	TRBD2	TRBJ2-5	NA	TGCAGCGTTGAAGGGCGGGAGGGGAAGACCCAGTACTTC	CSVEGREGKTQYF
TRBV4-2	NA	TRBJ1-6	NA	TGTGCCAGCAGCCAGAAACGGCAGGGCAATTCACCCCTCCACTTT	CASSQKRQGNSPLHF
TRBV3-1/TRBV3-2	NA	TRBJ1-2	NA	TGTGCCAGCAGCTACCGCGAGGACAGTGGCTACACCTTC	CASSYREDSGYTF
TRBV6-5	TRBD1	TRBJ1-3	few	TGTGCCAGCATCAACAGGGGCGAGGCGTCCACCATATATTTT	CASINRGEASTIYF
TRBV28	TRBD1	TRBJ2-5	NA	TGTGCCAGCAGTTCCCTCGGGACAGGACAAGAGACCCAGTACTTC	CASSSLGTGQETQYF
TRBV5-6	NA	TRBJ2-7	NA	TGTGCCAGCAGCTTCCACTACGAGCAGTACTTC	CASSFHYEQYF
TRBV30	NA	TRBJ2-2	NA	TGTGCCTGGAGGAAAGGGGTCACCGGGGAGCTGTTTTTT	CAWRKGVTGELFF
TRBV28	NA	TRBJ1-1	NA	TGTGCCAGCACCCCGCCACCACGGAGAAACACTGAAGCTTTCTTT	CASTPPPRRNTEAFF
TRBV7-2	TRBD1	TRBJ1-2	NA	TGTGCCAGCAGCTTGCACCATACGACAGGGTCCGTTTATGGCTACACCTTC	CASSLHHTTGSVYGYTF
TRBV10-3	NA	TRBJ1-1	NA	TGTGCCATCAGTCAGGGGAACACTGAAGCTTTCTTT	CAISQGNTEAFF
TRBV10-3	TRBD1	TRBJ1-2	NA	TGTGCCATCAGAGACAGGGTAGGGAACTATGGCTACACCTTC	CAIRDRVGNYGYTF
TRBV19	NA	TRBJ1-4	NA	TGTGCCAGTAGTATCGCCAGGTCCCCAGATCCTGAAAAACTGTTTTTT	CASSIARSPDPEKLFF
TRBV28	NA	TRBJ1-5	once	TGTGCCAGCAGTTCCATCAATCAGCCCCAGCATTTT	CASSSINQPQHF
TRBV4-1	TRBD2	TRBJ2-5	NA	TGCGCCAGCAGCCCGGGGACTAGCGGCTTCCAAGAGACCCAGTACTTC	CASSPGTSGFQETQYF
TRBV28	NA	TRBJ2-2	NA	TGTGCCAGCAGTTTAGTACTGAACACCGGGGAGCTGTTTTTT	CASSLVLNTGELFF
TRBV13	NA	TRBJ1-5	NA	TGTGCCAGCAGCTTAGGCCTCCTCTGGCCCCAGCATTTT	CASSLGLLWPQHF
TRBV2	NA	TRBJ1-1	NA	TGTGCCAGCAGTGTTTGGGACTACACTGAAGCTTTCTTT	CASSVWDYTEAFF
TRBV14	NA	TRBJ2-1	NA	TGTGCCAGCAGCCAAGACTATGAGCAGTTCTTC	CASSQDYEQFF
TRBV7-8	TRBD2	TRBJ2-7	NA	TGTGCCAGCAGCCCAAGTACGGGACTAGCGGGAGCCTACGAGCAGTACTTC	CASSPSTGLAGAYEQYF
TRBV15	NA	TRBJ1-4	NA	TGTGCCACCAGCAGAGACGGGGTCCGGGCCCCGGGTGAAAAACTGTTTTTT	CATSRDGVRAPGEKLFF
TRBV11-3	NA	TRBJ2-5	NA	TGTGCCAGCAGCTTGGGAGTACAAGAGACCCAGTACTTC	CASSLGVQETQYF
TRBV11-3	TRBD1	TRBJ2-3	NA	TGTGCCAGCAGCCCGGGACAGCCTGGGATATCTACGCAGTATTTT	CASSPGQPGISTQYF
TRBV28	NA	TRBJ2-5	NA	TGTGCCAGCAGTTCCGGGCCGGACTGGGAGACCCAGTACTTC	CASSSGPDWETQYF
TRBV29-1	TRBD1	TRBJ1-2	NA	TGCAGCGCCCTAAGACAGGGGGCAAAAGCTAACTATGGCTACACCTTC	CSALRQGAKANYGYTF
TRBV18	NA	TRBJ1-5	many	TGTGCCAGCTCACAGGGGCGCCAATGGCCCCAGCATTTT	CASSQGRQWPQHF
TRBV27	NA	TRBJ2-5	NA	TGTGCCAGCAGTTTACATACCGAATCTAAAGAGACCCAGTACTTC	CASSLHTESKETQYF
TRBV7-2	NA	TRBJ1-4	NA	TGTGCCAGCAGGGCAGATTTCGCCGCAACTAATGAAAAACTGTTTTTT	CASRADFAATNEKLFF
TRBV10-3	TRBD2	TRBJ2-2	NA	TGTGCCATCAGTGACTCCCTTTCGGTAGCGGGGGGCGGGGAGCTGTTTTTT	CAISDSLSVAGGGELFF
TRBV2	NA	TRBJ1-5	NA	TGTGCCAGCGGCAGGGAATCTCAGCCCCAGCATTTT	CASGRESQPQHF
TRBV6-2/TRBV6-3	TRBD2	TRBJ2-7	NA	TGTGCCAGCAGTTACTCGTTAACCGGGACTAGCGGATACGAGCAGTACTTC	CASSYSLTGTSGYEQYF
TRBV2	TRBD2	TRBJ2-3	NA	TGTGCCAGCAGTGGGCGCGGGACTAGCGGGGGTAGCACAGATACGCAGTATTTT	CASSGRGTSGGSTDTQYF
TRBV5-1	NA	TRBJ2-7	few	TGCGCCAGCAGCTCCAACTACGAGCAGTACTTC	CASSSNYEQYF
TRBV6-5	NA	TRBJ1-1	NA	TGTGCCAGCAGTTACTCGAGCGACACTGAAGCTTTCTTT	CASSYSSDTEAFF
TRBV6-5	NA	TRBJ1-1	NA	TGTGCCAGCAGTTACTCGCCCGGGGTCCCTGAAGCTTTCTTT	CASSYSPGVPEAFF